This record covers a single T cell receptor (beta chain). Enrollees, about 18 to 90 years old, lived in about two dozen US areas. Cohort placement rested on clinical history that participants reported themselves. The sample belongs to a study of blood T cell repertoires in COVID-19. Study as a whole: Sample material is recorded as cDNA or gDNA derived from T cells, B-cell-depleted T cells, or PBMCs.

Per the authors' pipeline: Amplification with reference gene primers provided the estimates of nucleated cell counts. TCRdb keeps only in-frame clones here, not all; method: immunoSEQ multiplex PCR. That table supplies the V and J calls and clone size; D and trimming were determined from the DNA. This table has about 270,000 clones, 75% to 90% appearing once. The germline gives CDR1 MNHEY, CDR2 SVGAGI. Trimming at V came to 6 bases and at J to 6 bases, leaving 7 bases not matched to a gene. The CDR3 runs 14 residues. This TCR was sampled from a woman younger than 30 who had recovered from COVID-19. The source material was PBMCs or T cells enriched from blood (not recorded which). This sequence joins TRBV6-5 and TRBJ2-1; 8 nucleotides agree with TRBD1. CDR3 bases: TGTGCCAGCAGGGCAGGGGGCGCAGGCAATGAGCAGTTCTTC. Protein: CASRAGGAGNEQFF.